A selection of T cell receptor beta chains follows, all from one sample in a study of blood T cells in healthy people across ages. TCRdb processed the 5' RACE reads anew with MiXCR; each CDR3 protein has one entry. The data show 700,000 or so distinct CDR3 sequences, 40% to 45% seen once. Sequenced sample: blood. These receptors were collected from a man aged 80 or over in good health. CDR3s include the opening cysteine and the closing phenylalanine or tryptophan. The order of the fields is V gene, D gene, clone size, J gene, CDR3 protein, CDR3 DNA. A D gene is named only where the DNA matches it firmly. The size field is filled for only some rows; it gives once, few, many or a size class.

v_call: TRBV14
d_call: .
clone_size: few
j_call: TRBJ2-3
cdr3_aa: CASSQGFLADTQYF
cdr3_nt: .

v_call: TRBV2
d_call: TRBD2
clone_size: .
j_call: TRBJ2-5
cdr3_aa: CASRETSAQETQYF
cdr3_nt: TGTGCCAGCCGAGAAACTAGCGCACAAGAGACCCAGTACTTC

v_call: TRBV11-3
d_call: TRBD1
clone_size: few
j_call: TRBJ2-3
cdr3_aa: CASSSTGQGSQYF
cdr3_nt: TGTGCCAGCAGCTCAACCGGACAGGGCTCGCAGTATTTT

v_call: TRBV13
d_call: .
clone_size: .
j_call: TRBJ2-7
cdr3_aa: CASSSSRDGGRGGAVNEQYF
cdr3_nt: TGTGCCAGCAGCTCCAGCCGGGACGGGGGAAGGGGGGGTGCGGTCAATGAGCAGTACTTC

v_call: TRBV29-1
d_call: TRBD2
clone_size: .
j_call: TRBJ2-1
cdr3_aa: CSVEGALAGDNEQFF
cdr3_nt: TGCAGCGTTGAAGGTGCACTAGCGGGAGACAATGAGCAGTTCTTC

v_call: TRBV15
d_call: .
clone_size: .
j_call: TRBJ2-4
cdr3_aa: CATSRDLLAGLAKNIQYF
cdr3_nt: TGTGCCACCAGCAGAGATCTCCTGGCGGGTCTAGCCAAAAACATTCAGTACTTC

v_call: TRBV9
d_call: TRBD1
clone_size: .
j_call: TRBJ2-1
cdr3_aa: CASSAGDRAYNEQFF
cdr3_nt: TGTGCCAGCAGCGCCGGGGACAGGGCCTACAATGAGCAGTTCTTC

v_call: TRBV12-3/TRBV12-4
d_call: .
clone_size: .
j_call: TRBJ1-5
cdr3_aa: CASSYGSRGNQPQHF
cdr3_nt: TGTGCCAGCAGCTATGGATCAAGAGGCAATCAGCCCCAGCATTTT

v_call: TRBV27
d_call: .
clone_size: few
j_call: TRBJ2-7
cdr3_aa: CASSLAIVHSYEQYF
cdr3_nt: TGTGCCAGCAGTTTAGCCATCGTTCACAGCTACGAGCAGTACTTC

v_call: TRBV29-1
d_call: .
clone_size: .
j_call: TRBJ1-5
cdr3_aa: CSAKWGNSNQPQHF
cdr3_nt: TGCAGCGCTAAATGGGGGAATAGCAATCAGCCCCAGCATTTT

v_call: TRBV11-1
d_call: .
clone_size: many
j_call: TRBJ2-1
cdr3_aa: CASSRSGSYPFNEQFF
cdr3_nt: TGTGCCAGCAGCAGAAGCGGCAGCTATCCTTTCAATGAGCAGTTCTTC

v_call: TRBV7-9
d_call: .
clone_size: few
j_call: TRBJ2-5
cdr3_aa: CASSRDPRGPQETQYF
cdr3_nt: TGTGCCAGCAGCCGGGACCCAAGAGGGCCCCAAGAGACCCAGTACTTC

v_call: TRBV20-1
d_call: TRBD1
clone_size: few
j_call: TRBJ2-1
cdr3_aa: CSARAGQGFETQFF
cdr3_nt: TGCAGTGCTAGAGCGGGACAGGGGTTTGAGACCCAGTTCTTC

v_call: TRBV6-5
d_call: .
clone_size: .
j_call: TRBJ2-3
cdr3_aa: CASSYGRADTQYF
cdr3_nt: TGTGCCAGCAGTTACGGGCGGGCAGATACGCAGTATTTT